The rows below give T cell receptor beta chains drawn from one sample of a study of cytomegalovirus exposure and HLA in healthy donors. The protocol was immunoSEQ multiplex PCR, while the TCRdb copy is restricted to in-frame clones and leaves out a portion. This table holds about 110,000 clones, more than 65% found once. Material: PBMCs. The receptors derive from a man aged 25 to 40 in good health and CMV-seropositive. CDR3s include the opening cysteine and the closing phenylalanine or tryptophan. A D gene is named only where the DNA matches it firmly. Size is omitted from some rows. Given values are once, few, many or a class for expanded clones.

size,J,V,D,DNA,CDR3
few,TRBJ1-5,TRBV5-5,TRBD1,TGTGCCAGCAGCATACAGGGGACAGTCGGTCAGCCCCAGCATTTT,CASSIQGTVGQPQHF
.,TRBJ2-1,TRBV19,.,TGTGCCAGTCTCCCTTCCGGGAGCTCCTACAATGAGCAGTTCTTC,CASLPSGSSYNEQFF
.,TRBJ1-5,TRBV6-6,TRBD1,TGTGCCAGCAGCCAGACAGGGTATCAGCCCCAGCATTTT,CASSQTGYQPQHF
.,TRBJ1-2,TRBV10-3,TRBD1,TGTGCCATCGGCGAGGGACAGGGGGCGCAAGGCTACACCTTC,CAIGEGQGAQGYTF
.,TRBJ2-3,TRBV27,TRBD2,TGTGCCAGCACACCGGGACTAGCGGGAATAGATACGCAGTATTTT,CASTPGLAGIDTQYF
.,TRBJ2-5,TRBV5-1,.,TGCGCCAGCAGCTTAAACAGAGAAGAGACCCAGTACTTC,CASSLNREETQYF
few,TRBJ1-1,TRBV7-2,.,TGTGCCAGCAGCTTAGAAACGGGATCCAACACTGAAGCTTTCTTT,CASSLETGSNTEAFF
.,TRBJ2-1,TRBV7-9,TRBD1,TGTGCCAGCAGCTCGTACAGGGGCTCCTACAATGAGCAGTTCTTC,CASSSYRGSYNEQFF
.,TRBJ1-5,TRBV10-3,.,TGTGCCATCGGATCCGGCGGGCTTAGCAATCAGCCCCAGCATTTT,CAIGSGGLSNQPQHF
.,TRBJ2-5,TRBV7-3,TRBD2,TGTGCCAGCAGCCCAACAGCGGGGTTTGAGACCCAGTACTTC,CASSPTAGFETQYF
.,TRBJ1-3,TRBV7-2,.,TGTGCCAGCAGCTTAGAGCAAGGGGTTGGAAACACCATATATTTT,CASSLEQGVGNTIYF
.,TRBJ1-2,TRBV12-2,.,TGTGCAAGTCGCTTAGCGCATCGGAGGGGTGACGTTAAACCCCCTATCCGCTATGGCTACACCTTC,CASRLAHRRGDVKPPIRYGYTF
.,TRBJ2-5,TRBV14,TRBD2,TGTGCCAGCAGCCAATCACTAGCGCAAGAGACCCAGTACTTC,CASSQSLAQETQYF
.,TRBJ2-7,TRBV7-7,TRBD2,TGTGCCAGCAGCGCCCGACTAGCGGGGGGACCGTCTATATTCTACGAGCAGTACTTC,CASSARLAGGPSIFYEQYF
.,TRBJ2-5,TRBV9,TRBD2,TGTGCCAGCGCCACCAGCGGGGCAGAGACCCAGTACTTC,CASATSGAETQYF
.,TRBJ1-2,TRBV5-1,.,TGCGCCAGCAGCTTGGATCCTGGACAGCCCTATGGCTACACCTTC,CASSLDPGQPYGYTF
.,TRBJ1-1,TRBV5-1,.,TGCGCCAGCAGCTTGTTGGCCAGGGAGAACACTGAAGCTTTCTTT,CASSLLARENTEAFF
.,TRBJ1-1,TRBV6-1,TRBD1,TGTGCCAGCAGCCCGGGACAGCGTATGAACACTGAAGCCTTCTTT,CASSPGQRMNTEAFF
.,TRBJ2-7,TRBV7-3,TRBD1,TGTGCCAGCAGCATCGGACAGGCTATCCTCGGTAGTGAGTACTTC,CASSIGQAILGSEYF
.,TRBJ2-7,TRBV6-1,TRBD2,TGTGCCAGCAGTGGAGGACTAGCGGAGATCTACGAGCAGTACTTC,CASSGGLAEIYEQYF
.,TRBJ2-5,TRBV10-2,.,TGCGCCAGCAGGCCCGGGGGCCAAGAGACCCAGTACTTC,CASRPGGQETQYF
.,TRBJ2-7,TRBV5-1,TRBD1,TGCGCCAGCAGCTTAATAACAGGGGTCATCCCCTACGAGCAGTACTTC,CASSLITGVIPYEQYF
.,TRBJ2-7,TRBV29-1,TRBD2,TGCAGCGTCGAAACTAGGAGTAGCGGGAAGTCCGAGCAGTACTTC,CSVETRSSGKSEQYF
.,TRBJ2-5,TRBV11-2,.,TGTGCCAGCAGCCCTTACAGGGCCCGAGGGGAGACCCAGTACTTC,CASSPYRARGETQYF
.,TRBJ1-1,TRBV27,TRBD1,TGTGCCAGCAGTCTCAACCGGACAGGGAAGAACACTGAAGCTTTCTTT,CASSLNRTGKNTEAFF
few,TRBJ2-1,TRBV4-1,.,TGCGCCAGCAGCCAAGGACACCGCCATGGCCCCTACAATGAGCAGTTCTTC,CASSQGHRHGPYNEQFF
.,TRBJ2-3,TRBV5-1,TRBD1,TGCGCCAGCAACCGAGGGACAGGGTACACAGATACGCAGTATTTT,CASNRGTGYTDTQYF
.,TRBJ1-2,TRBV13,TRBD1,TGTGCCAGCAGCAAGCAGGGACAGACCAACAACTATGGCTACACCTTC,CASSKQGQTNNYGYTF
few,TRBJ2-4,TRBV6-6,.,TGTGCCAGCAAGACCGGGGAAAACATTCAGTACTTC,CASKTGENIQYF
.,TRBJ2-1,TRBV9,.,TGTGCCAGCAGCGTAGGAGGGATGTTCTACAATGAGCAGTTCTTC,CASSVGGMFYNEQFF
.,TRBJ2-3,TRBV5-1,TRBD1,TGCGCCAGCAGCTTGGCCGGCAGGGGGCTTCCAGATACGCAGTATTTT,CASSLAGRGLPDTQYF
.,TRBJ2-7,TRBV6-1,TRBD2,TGTGCCAGCAGTGCCACTAGCGGGCAAGTTGGCGAGCAGTACTTC,CASSATSGQVGEQYF
.,TRBJ2-3,TRBV9,.,TGTGCCAGCAGCGTAGATGGCGGGCTCGCCCCAGATACGCAGTATTTT,CASSVDGGLAPDTQYF
.,TRBJ2-7,TRBV13,TRBD2,TGTGCCAGCAGCTTAGCTACTTCTAGCGGGGGGGCCTACGAGCAGTACTTC,CASSLATSSGGAYEQYF
.,TRBJ2-2,TRBV7-9,TRBD2,TGTGCCAGCAGAGGACTAGGCGACAACACCGGGGAGCTGTTTTTT,CASRGLGDNTGELFF
.,TRBJ2-7,TRBV11-2,TRBD1,TGTGCCAGCAGCTTAGCCACCGGGACAGGGGAGACCTACGAGCAGTACTTC,CASSLATGTGETYEQYF
.,TRBJ2-3,TRBV2,TRBD2,TGTGCCAGCAGTGTGGGCGCGCGGGGGGGCTCAAATACGCAGTATTTT,CASSVGARGGSNTQYF
few,TRBJ2-3,TRBV7-2,.,TGTGCCAGCAGCTTATTATCGGGGGGCACAGATACGCAGTATTTT,CASSLLSGGTDTQYF
.,TRBJ1-2,TRBV7-2,TRBD1,TGTGCCAGCAGCTTAGGATTTTCCGGGACAGCGAACTATGGCTACACCTTC,CASSLGFSGTANYGYTF
.,TRBJ1-4,TRBV19,TRBD1,TGTGCCAGTAGTCTCCGGGACAGGGGGCGGGCTAATGAAAAACTGTTTTTT,CASSLRDRGRANEKLFF
.,TRBJ1-2,TRBV4-3,TRBD1,TGCGCCAGCAGCCAAGAGAGAGACAGGGATGGCTACACCTTC,CASSQERDRDGYTF
.,TRBJ1-1,TRBV27,.,TGTGCCAGCAGCATTACGGACGCGGGTGCTGAAGCTTTCTTT,CASSITDAGAEAFF
.,TRBJ1-2,TRBV21-1,.,TGTGCCAGCAGCACGGGACAGGGGGTTAATTATGGCTACACCTTC,CASSTGQGVNYGYTF
.,TRBJ2-6,TRBV25-1,.,TGTGCCAGCAGTGAAGGGACACCCCACTCTGGGGCCAACGTCCTGACTTTC,CASSEGTPHSGANVLTF
.,TRBJ2-1,TRBV7-3,TRBD1,TGTGCCAGCAGCCCTAGGGGGCAGGGCAATGAGCAGTTCTTC,CASSPRGQGNEQFF
.,TRBJ1-2,TRBV5-4,.,TGTGCCAGCAGCTCGCCCTTCGGGCAGGGAAATGGCTACACCTTC,CASSSPFGQGNGYTF
.,TRBJ2-7,TRBV21-1,.,TGTGCCAGCACCAATAAGTTCACACCGGGACTAGCACACTACGAGCAGTACTTC,CASTNKFTPGLAHYEQYF
.,TRBJ2-3,TRBV30,TRBD2,TGTGCCTGGAGTGTATCCCGTTCCCTAGCGGGGGGGAGGGGCACAGATACGCAGTATTTT,CAWSVSRSLAGGRGTDTQYF
.,TRBJ2-7,TRBV2,TRBD1,TGTGCCAGCAGTTTGGACAGGGACACCTACGAGCAGTACTTC,CASSLDRDTYEQYF